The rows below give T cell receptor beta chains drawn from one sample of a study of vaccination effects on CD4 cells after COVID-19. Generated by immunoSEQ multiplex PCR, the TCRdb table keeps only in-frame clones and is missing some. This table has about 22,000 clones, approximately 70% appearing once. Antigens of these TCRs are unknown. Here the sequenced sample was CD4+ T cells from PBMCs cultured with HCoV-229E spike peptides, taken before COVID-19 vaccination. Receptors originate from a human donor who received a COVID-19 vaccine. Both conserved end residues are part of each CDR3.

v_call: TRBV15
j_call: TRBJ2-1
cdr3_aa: CATSRETAGARNEQFF

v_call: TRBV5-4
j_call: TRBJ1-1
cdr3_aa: CASSSRPTGAVNTEAFF

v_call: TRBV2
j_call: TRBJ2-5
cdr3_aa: CASQRRETQYF

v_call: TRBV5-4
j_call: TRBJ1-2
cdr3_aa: CASSPYGTGDFVRGYTF

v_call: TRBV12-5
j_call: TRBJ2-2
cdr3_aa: CASGQLAGGNTGELFF

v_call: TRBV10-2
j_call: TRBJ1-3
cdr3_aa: CASSEEGGWFGNTIYF

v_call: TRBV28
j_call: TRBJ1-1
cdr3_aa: CASSPVQGAGEAFF

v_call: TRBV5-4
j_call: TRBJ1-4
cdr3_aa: CASSVSSSSSTNEKLFF

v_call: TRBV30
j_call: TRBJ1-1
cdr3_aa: CAWSALMVNTEAFF

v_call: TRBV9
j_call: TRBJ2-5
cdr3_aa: CASSVAPQETQYF

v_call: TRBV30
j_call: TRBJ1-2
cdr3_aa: CAWSVGAGKGYTF

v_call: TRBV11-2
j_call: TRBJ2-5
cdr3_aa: CASSPEEETQYF

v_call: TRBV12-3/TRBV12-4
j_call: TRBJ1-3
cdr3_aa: CASNGNTIYF

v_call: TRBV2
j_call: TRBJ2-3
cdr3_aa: CASIRLESTDTQYF

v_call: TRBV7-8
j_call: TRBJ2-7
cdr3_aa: CASSWGLAGVEQYF

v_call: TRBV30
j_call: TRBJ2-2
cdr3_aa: CAWTSQGNTGELFF

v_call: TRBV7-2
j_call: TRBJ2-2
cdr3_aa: CASSLGLAGFGDTGELFF

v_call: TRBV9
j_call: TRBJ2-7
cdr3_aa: CASSVDRFGEQYF

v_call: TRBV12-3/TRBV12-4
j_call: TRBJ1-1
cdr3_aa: CASSPTLNTEAFF

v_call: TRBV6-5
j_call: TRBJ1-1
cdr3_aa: CASSLGQNTEAFF

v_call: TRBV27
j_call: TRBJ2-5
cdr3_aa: CASSVGLAGGPGETQYF

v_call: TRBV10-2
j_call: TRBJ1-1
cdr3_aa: CASSRGAVGTEAFF

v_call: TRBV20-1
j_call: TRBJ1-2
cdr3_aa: CRGGTYYGYTF

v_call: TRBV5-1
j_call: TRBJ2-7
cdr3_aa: CASSFRTGGSNEQYF

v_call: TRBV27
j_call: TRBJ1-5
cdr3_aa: CASDHTADKIVNF

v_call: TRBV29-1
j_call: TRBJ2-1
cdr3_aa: CSAVGGLPGNEQFF

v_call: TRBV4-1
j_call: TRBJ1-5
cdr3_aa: CASSQLGFGQPQHF

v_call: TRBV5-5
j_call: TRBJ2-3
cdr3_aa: CASSPGLAGGIADTQYF

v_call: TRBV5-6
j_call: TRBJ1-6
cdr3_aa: CASSQGRHLMALHF

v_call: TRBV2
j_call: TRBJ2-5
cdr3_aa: CASSEAGPSFDETQYF

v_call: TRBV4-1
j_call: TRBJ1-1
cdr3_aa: CASSNLRTEAFF

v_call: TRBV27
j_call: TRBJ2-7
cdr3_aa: CASSFPPPQGNAYEQYF

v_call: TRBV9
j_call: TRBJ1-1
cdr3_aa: CASSPSGDEAFF

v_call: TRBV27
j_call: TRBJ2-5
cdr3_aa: CASSSEGASGETQYF

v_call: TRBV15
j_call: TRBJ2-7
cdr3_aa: CATSGGDRSSYEQYF

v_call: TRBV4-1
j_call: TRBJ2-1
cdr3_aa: CASSQVAGGRGVYNEQFF

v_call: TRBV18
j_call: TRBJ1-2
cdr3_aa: CASSPYLPGQDDGYTF

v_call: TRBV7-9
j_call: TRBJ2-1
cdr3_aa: CASSFQKGGHFF

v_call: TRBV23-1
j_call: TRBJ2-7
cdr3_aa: CASSPIPVGGQEPYEQYF

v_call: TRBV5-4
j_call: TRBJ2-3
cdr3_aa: CASSLSTISTDTQYF

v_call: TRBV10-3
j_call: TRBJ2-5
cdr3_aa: CAISEVGLETQYF

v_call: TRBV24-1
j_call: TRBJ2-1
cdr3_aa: CATSDLGGPNEQFF

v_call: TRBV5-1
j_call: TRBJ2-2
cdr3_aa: CASTPQTGELFF

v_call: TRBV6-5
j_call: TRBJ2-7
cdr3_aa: CASSYSSGTGAYEQYF

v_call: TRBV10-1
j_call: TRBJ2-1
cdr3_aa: CASSRNRGTKQFF

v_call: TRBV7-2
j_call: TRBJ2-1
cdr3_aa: CASSLGRWRETYNEQFF

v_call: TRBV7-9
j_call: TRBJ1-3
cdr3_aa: CASSPTGNTIYF

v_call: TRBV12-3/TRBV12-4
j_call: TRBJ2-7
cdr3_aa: CASSFSHYEQYF

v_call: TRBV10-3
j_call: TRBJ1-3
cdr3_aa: CAMTGSASGNTIYF

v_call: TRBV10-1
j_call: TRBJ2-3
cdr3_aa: CASSEASGMNTQYF

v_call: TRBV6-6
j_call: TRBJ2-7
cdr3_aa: CASSYRVRDREFEQYF

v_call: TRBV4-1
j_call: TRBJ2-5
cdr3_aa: CASSKQGLQETQYF

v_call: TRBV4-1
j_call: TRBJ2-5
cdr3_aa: CASRGLAGEVETQYF

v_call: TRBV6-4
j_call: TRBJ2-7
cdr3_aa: CASIGYEQYF

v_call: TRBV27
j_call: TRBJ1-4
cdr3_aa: CASSLDRKEKLFF

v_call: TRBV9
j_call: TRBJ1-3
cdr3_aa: CASSLADSLNTIYF